Listed here are 20 T cell receptor beta chains from one sample, sequenced in a study of CD8 T cells in Susac syndrome (dated by TCRdb to between 2018 and 2020). Library prep was done by the immunoSEQ multiplex PCR assay. RNA was extracted using the RNeasy kit, and roughly 0.5 to 1 ug of the RNA was reverse transcribed with random hexamers. Through fastp at Q25 and MiXCR, TCRdb rebuilt clones from the public reads, retaining in-frame beta chains. Every entry covers one CDR3 protein and lists the most common genes and DNA from its rows. The sample table lists fewer than 150,000 distinct CDR3 sequences, 85% to 95% of them with a count of one. The top ten clonotypes cover over 0.25% of the sample. The sequencing sample was made of CD8+ T cells from PBMCs. The receptors here all came from a human donor in good health.

V is TRBV27 and J is TRBJ2-5; 8 nucleotides agree with TRBD2. This CDR3 comprises 14 residues. J gave up 6 bases and V 5 bases, and 8 bases lay outside the gene matches. Germline CDR1 is MNHEY and CDR2 is SMNVEV (reference sequence). Written as DNA, the CDR3 is TGTGCCAGCAGTCCGGGACGGGAGGGACAGACCCAGTACTTC. Translation: CASSPGREGQTQYF.

The chain has TRBV6-5 and TRBJ1-6; no clear D. V lost 6 bases to trimming and J lost 8 bases, with 14 bases between them. Germline CDR1 is MNHEY and CDR2 is SVGAGI. The CDR3 consists of 14 residues. The DNA for the CDR3 is TGTGCCAGCAGAGCGGGGTTTGGGGATTCACCCCTCCACTTT. Protein product: CASRAGFGDSPLHF.

CDR3 residues: CASRPREKETQYF. DNA for the CDR3: TGTGCCAGCAGACCCCGGGAGAAAGAGACCCAGTACTTC. The genes are TRBV27 and TRBJ2-5; D perhaps matches TRBD2 (6 bases). V was clipped by 6 bases and J by 3 bases, with 11 bases between them. This CDR3 region has 13 residues. CDR1 is MNHEY and CDR2 is SMNVEV in the germline V gene (reference sequence).

The chain links TRBV27 to TRBJ2-7, with D hard to call. The V end was cut by 0 bases, the J end by 2 bases, with 5 bases between. The CDR3 is 13 residues long. Germline-derived CDR1 and CDR2 are MNHEY and SMNVEV (reference sequence). The CDR3 region has the DNA TGTGCCAGCAGTTTATCGGGCCCCTACGAGCAGTACTTC. It encodes CASSLSGPYEQYF.

This sequence joins TRBV27 and TRBJ2-3, with D perhaps given as TRBD1 or TRBD2 (5 bases each). This CDR3 has 16 residues. Germline V lookup: CDR1 MNHEY, CDR2 SMNVEV (reference sequence). The germline V and J ends were trimmed by 6 bases and 3 bases, with 19 bases remaining between them. The CDR3 bases are TGTGCCAGCAGCTCCGATCCGGGACGGATTACAGATACGCAGTATTTT. Protein sequence: CASSSDPGRITDTQYF.

The V and J genes are TRBV19 and TRBJ2-1; D gene unclear. Germline CDR1 reads LNHDA; CDR2 reads SQIVND (reference sequence). V was pared by 2 bases and J by 7 bases, with 9 bases between. The CDR3 is made up of 13 amino acids. The CDR3, as DNA: TGTGCCAGTAGTATAAATCCTTGGAATGAGCAGTTCTTC. As protein: CASSINPWNEQFF. The full variable domain, rest sourced from reference TRBV19 and TRBJ2-1, is DGGITQSPKYLFRKEGQNVTLSCEQNLNHDAMYWYRQDPGQGLRLIYYSQIVNDFQKGDIAEGYSVSREKKESFPLTVTSAQKNPTAFYLCASSINPWNEQFFGPGTRLTVL.

The rearrangement uses TRBV27 and TRBJ2-1; D is ambiguous. The CDR3 consists of 14 residues. CDR1 MNHEY and CDR2 SMNVEV come from the germline V gene (reference sequence). V lost 1 base, J lost 5 bases, and 9 bases lay in between. The CDR3 region is CASSLYPRDNEQFF. CDR3 nucleotides: TGTGCCAGCAGTTTATATCCCCGGGACAATGAGCAGTTCTTC.

CDR3 in DNA: TGTGCCAGCAGCGTAGTTGGGGGAGAGGGGGTCGTCGAGCAGTACTTC. Amino acid sequence: CASSVVGGEGVVEQYF. V is TRBV9 and J is TRBJ2-7; D might be TRBD1 (6 bases). The CDR3 totals 16 residues. Germline CDR1 and CDR2: SGDLS and YYNGEE. The V gene lost 0 bases and the J gene lost 6 bases, with 19 bases spanning the gap. Looking up the rest from reference TRBV9 and TRBJ2-7 gives the full variable domain: DSGVTQTPKHLITATGQRVTLRCSPRSGDLSVYWYQQSLDQGLQFLIQYYNGEERAKGNILERFSAQQFPDLHSELNLSSLELGDSALYFCASSVVGGEGVVEQYFGPGTRLTVT.

The table lists this clonotype with a count of one. CDR3 region: CASSTGSRRADEQFF. The CDR3 nucleotides read TGTGCCAGCAGCACAGGTAGCAGGAGGGCCGATGAGCAGTTCTTC. The V gene is TRBV9, the J gene TRBJ2-1, with D maybe TRBD2 (6 bases). Trimming removed 4 bases from V and 8 bases from J, with 19 bases in between. The V gene's germline CDR1 is SGDLS and CDR2 YYNGEE. This CDR3 contains 15 residues. Together with reference TRBV9 and TRBJ2-1, the CDR3 gives the full variable domain: DSGVTQTPKHLITATGQRVTLRCSPRSGDLSVYWYQQSLDQGLQFLIQYYNGEERAKGNILERFSAQQFPDLHSELNLSSLELGDSALYFCASSTGSRRADEQFFGPGTRLTVL.

J is TRBJ2-7 and V is TRBV28; 7 nucleotides agree with TRBD2. CDR3 length: 14 amino acids. V trimming: 3 bases; J trimming: 0 bases; junction bases outside the gene matches: 2. Germline CDR1 MDHEN, CDR2 SYDVKM. The DNA of the CDR3 is TGTGCCAGCAGTTTCGGGAGGAGCTCCTACGAGCAGTACTTC. Translated: CASSFGRSSYEQYF.

This rearrangement joins TRBV7-9 to TRBJ2-1; perhaps TRBD2 as D (5 bases). Germline-derived CDR1 and CDR2 are SEHNR and FQNEAQ (reference sequence). The CDR3 contains 14 residues. V was pared by 0 bases and J by 6 bases, with 9 bases between. The CDR3 coding sequence is TGTGCCAGCAGCTTAGCGCTCGGGGTCAATGAGCAGTTCTTC. This gives the protein CASSLALGVNEQFF.

The CDR3 region is CSVEEGGNQPQHF. The DNA of the CDR3 is TGCAGCGTTGAAGAGGGGGGGAATCAGCCCCAGCATTTT. The V and J genes are TRBV29-1 and TRBJ1-5, with a weak D call TRBD1 (5 bases). This CDR3 has 13 residues. The V gene lost 0 bases and the J gene lost 4 bases, with 7 bases spanning the gap. The germline CDR1 and CDR2 sequences are SQVTM and ANQGSEA.

The CDR3 here is CASSRQGGDEQFF. DNA for the CDR3: TGTGCCAGCAGTCGACAGGGTGGGGATGAGCAGTTCTTC. The rearrangement links TRBV27 to TRBJ2-1, with 7 bases matching TRBD1. The germline gives CDR1 MNHEY, CDR2 SMNVEV (reference sequence). J lost 8 bases, V lost 5 bases, and 6 bases had no gene match. This CDR3 region has 13 residues.

The rearrangement links TRBV2 to TRBJ2-1, with a tentative D call TRBD1 (5 bases). V shed 7 bases and J shed 5 bases, with 12 bases lying between them. The CDR3 loop spans 13 amino acids. Germline V gives CDR1 SNHLY, CDR2 FYNNEI. The CDR3 spells CASNYDRDNEQFF. CDR3 nucleotide sequence: TGTGCCAGCAATTACGACAGAGACAATGAGCAGTTCTTC.

This sequence joins TRBV20-1 and TRBJ2-1; no firm D call. Trimming shortened V by 1 base and J by 4 bases, and 2 bases separated the two germline ends. The CDR3 consists of 11 residues. CDR1 is DFQATT and CDR2 is SNEGSKA in the germline V gene (reference sequence). The DNA for the CDR3 is TGCAGTGCTAGAGTATACAATGAGCAGTTCTTC. The encoded protein is CSARVYNEQFF.

The chain uses TRBV5-1 and TRBJ2-7; tentative D call: TRBD2 (5 bases). The V and J ends lost 0 bases and 0 bases respectively, with 7 bases between them. Germline V lookup: CDR1 SGHRS, CDR2 YFSETQ. The CDR3 extends over 14 amino acids. In nucleotides, the CDR3 is TGCGCCAGCAGCTTGGAAGGGAGCTCCTACGAGCAGTACTTC. Amino acids: CASSLEGSSYEQYF.

The rearrangement joins TRBV27 to TRBJ2-3; D may correspond to TRBD1 or TRBD2 (6 bases each). Germline CDR1 reads MNHEY; CDR2 reads SMNVEV (reference sequence). This CDR3 comprises 14 residues. V was shortened by 8 bases and J by 6 bases, with 18 bases between the two germline ends. CDR3: CASCLRGAVDTQYF. The CDR3 DNA is TGTGCCAGCTGTCTTAGGGGGGCGGTGGATACGCAGTATTTT.

This chain links TRBV15 with TRBJ1-1, with TRBD1 matching 7 bases. This CDR3 has 14 residues. CDR1 is LNHNV and CDR2 is YYDKDF in the germline V gene (reference sequence). V shed 8 bases, J shed 5 bases, and the junction held 11 bases outside the gene matches. CDR3 in amino acids: CATEQTGPGTEAFF. CDR3 bases: TGTGCCACCGAACAGACAGGGCCAGGGACTGAAGCTTTCTTT.

This chain connects TRBV5-8 to TRBJ1-5, with D possibly TRBD1 on 6 matching bases. CDR3 size: 12 residues. Trimming took 8 bases from V and 6 from J, leaving 12 bases between them. The V gene's germline CDR1 is SGHTS and CDR2 YDEGEE. The CDR3 bases are TGTGCCAGTACCCAGGGGACTCAGCCCCAGCATTTT. Its protein product is CASTQGTQPQHF.

The chain joins TRBV10-3 to TRBJ2-1, with 7 bases lining up with TRBD2. After removal of 10 bases from V and 2 bases from J, the junction contained 8 bases not matched to a gene. This CDR3 has 14 residues. CDR1 is ENHRY and CDR2 is SYGVKD in the germline V gene. CDR3 sequence reads: CATQGAGAYNEQFF. CDR3 DNA: TGTGCCACCCAGGGTGCGGGAGCCTACAATGAGCAGTTCTTC.